A single sample is the source of the 12 T cell receptor beta chains below, sequenced in a study of early T cells in non-severe SARS-CoV-2 infection. TCRdb used MiXCR to reprocess the 5' RACE reads, holding one entry per CDR3 protein. The sample records tens of thousands of distinct CDR3 sequences, 12% to 15% being singletons. Sequencing was carried out using whole blood. The receptors were sampled from an adult who was a healthcare worker with PCR-confirmed SARS-CoV-2 infection or an uninfected control (not recorded which).

In its sample, this clonotype was seen a few times. The chain has TRBV29-1 and TRBJ2-1, with TRBD1 identical over 9 bases. The CDR3 runs 15 residues. V shed 8 bases and J 6 bases; nucleotides not matched to a gene: 14. Germline V gene data show CDR1 as SQVTM and CDR2 as ANQGSEA. The CDR3 here is CSTLTGTGISNEQFF. In nucleotides, the CDR3 is TGCAGCACCTTAACCGGGACAGGGATTTCCAATGAGCAGTTCTTC.

Of note for this clonotype: One base away lies a much larger clone, so this may be a sequencing read error. CDR3 in DNA: TGTGCCATCAGTGAGTCGAGGATGGCCAACACTGAAGCTTTCTTT. Its translation: CAISESRMANTEAFF. The V call is TRBV10-3, the J call TRBJ1-1; the D is unclear. From germline, CDR1 is ENHRY and CDR2 SYGVKD. V was clipped by 0 bases and J by 2 bases, with 10 bases between them. The CDR3 runs to 15 residues.

Here the CDR3 reads CASSERTGYQPQHF. CDR3 nucleotides: TGTGCCAGCAGTGAACGGACAGGGTATCAGCCCCAGCATTTT. The chain has TRBV6-1 and TRBJ1-5; 8 bases match TRBD1. V was clipped by 2 bases and J by 5 bases; unmatched bases: 2. The CDR3 contains 14 residues. From germline, CDR1 is MNHNS and CDR2 SASEGT.

The sample holds many counts of this clonotype. The V call is TRBV18, the J call TRBJ2-1, with a possible D match to TRBD2 (5 bases). The CDR3 consists of 14 residues. V lost 4 bases and J 5 bases, leaving 12 bases between the germline ends. The germline V gene has CDR1 KGHSH and CDR2 LQKENI. The CDR3 coding sequence is TGTGCCAGCTCACTCGGGGTGGGGAACAATGAGCAGTTCTTC. Translation: CASSLGVGNNEQFF.

This clonotype was detected many times. The V and J genes are TRBV20-1 and TRBJ2-5; 9 positions agree with TRBD2. The CDR3 spans 13 residues. Trimming took 3 bases from V and 13 from J; bases not matched to a gene: 12. CDR1 DFQATT and CDR2 SNEGSKA come from the germline V gene (reference sequence). DNA for the CDR3: TGCAGTGCTAGTGAGCTAGCGGGGACCCGTGGGTACTTC. Translating gives CSASELAGTRGYF.

A few counts support this clonotype. V gene TRBV10-2 combines with J gene TRBJ1-5; 9 bases map to TRBD1. The CDR3 sequence is 14 residues long. The V gene end was trimmed by 7 bases and the J gene end by 5 bases; junction bases not matched to a gene: 6. Germline V gene data show CDR1 as WSHSY and CDR2 as SAAADI. Here the CDR3 reads CASTGQGSHQPQHF. The CDR3 DNA reads TGCGCCAGCACCGGACAGGGGTCACATCAGCCCCAGCATTTT.

This clonotype was detected many times. The J gene is TRBJ1-2, the V gene TRBV27; TRBD1 is a possible D gene (5 bases). This CDR3 has 13 amino acids. V was shortened by 3 bases and J by 9 bases, with 14 bases between the two germline ends. The germline CDR1 and CDR2 sequences are MNHEY and SMNVEV (reference sequence). CDR3 DNA: TGTGCCAGCAGTTTTGAGGGGACTATGCGCTACACCTTC. Its translation is CASSFEGTMRYTF.

The chain uses TRBV29-1 and TRBJ1-5; 7 nucleotides match TRBD1. The CDR3 runs to 13 residues. The V gene end was trimmed by 6 bases and the J gene end by 4 bases; junction bases not matched to a gene: 6. Germline lookup yields CDR1 SQVTM and CDR2 ANQGSEA. In nucleotides, the CDR3 is TGCAGCGTAAGACAGGGAGAAAATCAGCCCCAGCATTTT. Its translation is CSVRQGENQPQHF.

The chain links TRBV6-1 to TRBJ2-1; 7 nucleotides line up with TRBD2. The junction had 11 bases not matched to a gene; V was cut back by 2 bases and J by 10 bases. The germline CDR1 and CDR2 sequences are MNHNS and SASEGT. The CDR3 extends over 15 amino acids. CDR3 sequence reads: CASSEFWLAVGEQFF. CDR3 DNA: TGTGCCAGCAGTGAATTTTGGCTAGCGGTAGGGGAGCAGTTCTTC.

This clonotype was counted at least ten times. The chain is built from TRBV19 and TRBJ1-1, with 9 bases matching TRBD1. The V gene end was trimmed by 5 bases and the J gene end by 5 bases; junction bases not matched to a gene: 12. This CDR3 has 16 amino acids. Germline CDR1 is LNHDA and CDR2 is SQIVND (reference sequence). In nucleotides, the CDR3 is TGTGCCAGTAGTCCATTAGGGGGACAGGGCGGGACTGAAGCTTTCTTT. This sequence encodes CASSPLGGQGGTEAFF. Together with reference TRBV19 and TRBJ1-1, the CDR3 gives the full variable domain: DGGITQSPKYLFRKEGQNVTLSCEQNLNHDAMYWYRQDPGQGLRLIYYSQIVNDFQKGDIAEGYSVSREKKESFPLTVTSAQKNPTAFYLCASSPLGGQGGTEAFFGQGTRLTVV.

A remark on this clonotype: This clone may be a read error of a much larger clone one base away. No conserved phenylalanine or tryptophan is present at the end of the CDR3, so a read error is the likely explanation. It is unclear where the CDR3 begins or ends on the DNA, so no DNA is shown, and the CDR3 is as TCRdb lists it. The CDR3 here is CASSRDLGYNEQFS. The chain links TRBV3-2 to TRBJ2-1. TRBV3-2 is termed a pseudogene. A total of 14 residues make up the CDR3, ends included.

This clonotype was counted many times. The rearrangement joins TRBV5-1 to TRBJ2-5, with 14 bases lining up with TRBD2. Germline CDR1 and CDR2: SGHRS and YFSETQ. The CDR3 is 18 amino acids. J gave up 4 bases and V 1 base, and 9 bases lay outside the gene matches. Written as DNA, the CDR3 is TGCGCCAGCAGCTTGTCGTGGACTAGCGGGGGGACCCTAGAGACCCAGTACTTC. Amino acids: CASSLSWTSGGTLETQYF. Based on the CDR3 plus reference TRBV5-1 and TRBJ2-5, the full variable domain is KAGVTQTPRYLIKTRGQQVTLSCSPISGHRSVSWYQQTPGQGLQFLFEYFSETQRNKGNFPGRFSGRQFSNSRSEMNVSTLELGDSALYLCASSLSWTSGGTLETQYFGPGTRLLVL.